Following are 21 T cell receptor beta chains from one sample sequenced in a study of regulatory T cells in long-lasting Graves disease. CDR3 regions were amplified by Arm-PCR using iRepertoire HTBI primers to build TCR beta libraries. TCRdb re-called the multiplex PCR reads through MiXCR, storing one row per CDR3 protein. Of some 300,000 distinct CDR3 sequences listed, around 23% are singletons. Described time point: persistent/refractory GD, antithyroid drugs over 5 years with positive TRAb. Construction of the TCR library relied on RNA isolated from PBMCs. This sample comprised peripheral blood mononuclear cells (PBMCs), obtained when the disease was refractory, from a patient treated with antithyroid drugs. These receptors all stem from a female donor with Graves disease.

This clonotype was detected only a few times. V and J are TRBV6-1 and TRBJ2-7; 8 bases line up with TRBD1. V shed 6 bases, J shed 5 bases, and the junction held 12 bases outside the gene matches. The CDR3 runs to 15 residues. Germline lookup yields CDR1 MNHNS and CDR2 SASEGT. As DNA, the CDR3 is TGTGCCAGCAGCCCCAGGGGGGACAGGCGACACGAGCAGTACTTC. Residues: CASSPRGDRRHEQYF.

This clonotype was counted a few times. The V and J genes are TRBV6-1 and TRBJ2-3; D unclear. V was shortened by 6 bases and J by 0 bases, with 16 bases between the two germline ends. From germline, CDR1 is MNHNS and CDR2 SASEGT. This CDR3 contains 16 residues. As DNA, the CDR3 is TGTGCCAGCAGCCCTCAGTACGACTTTAGCACAGATACGCAGTATTTT. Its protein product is CASSPQYDFSTDTQYF.

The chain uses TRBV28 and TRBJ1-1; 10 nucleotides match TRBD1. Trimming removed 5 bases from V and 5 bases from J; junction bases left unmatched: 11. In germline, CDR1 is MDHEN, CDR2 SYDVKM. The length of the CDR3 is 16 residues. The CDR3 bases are TGTGCCAGCAGTCTTGACAGGGGGCGCGTATATACTGAAGCTTTCTTT. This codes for CASSLDRGRVYTEAFF.

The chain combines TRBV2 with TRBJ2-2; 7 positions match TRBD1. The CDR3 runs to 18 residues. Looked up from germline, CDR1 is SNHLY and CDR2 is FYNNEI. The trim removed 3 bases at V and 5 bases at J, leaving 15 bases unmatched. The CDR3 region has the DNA TGTGCCAGCAGTGATAGACAGGGTGGGGCGGTGGCGACCGGGGAGCTGTTTTTT. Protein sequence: CASSDRQGGAVATGELFF.

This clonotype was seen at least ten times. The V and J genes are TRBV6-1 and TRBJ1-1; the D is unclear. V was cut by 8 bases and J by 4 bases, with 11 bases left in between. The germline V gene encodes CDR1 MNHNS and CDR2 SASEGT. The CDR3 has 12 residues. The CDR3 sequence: CASGRESTEAFF. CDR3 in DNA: TGTGCCAGCGGCCGGGAGAGCACTGAAGCTTTCTTT.

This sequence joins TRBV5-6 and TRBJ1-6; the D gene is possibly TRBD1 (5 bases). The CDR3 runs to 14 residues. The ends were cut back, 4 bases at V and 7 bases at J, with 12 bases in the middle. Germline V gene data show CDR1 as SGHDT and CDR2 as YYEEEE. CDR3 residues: CASSTGRSNSPLHF. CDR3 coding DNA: TGTGCCAGCAGCACAGGACGGTCAAATTCACCCCTCCACTTT.

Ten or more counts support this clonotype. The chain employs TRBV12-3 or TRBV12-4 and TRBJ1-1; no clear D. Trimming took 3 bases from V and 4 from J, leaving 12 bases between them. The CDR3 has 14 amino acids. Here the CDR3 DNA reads TGTGCCAGCAGTTTGATAGGGAGAGTCACTGAAGCTTTCTTT. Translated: CASSLIGRVTEAFF.

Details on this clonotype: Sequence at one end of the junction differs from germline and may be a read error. The CDR3 nucleotides are TGCAGTGCTACACCACAGGGGGCGGGATACGCGCAGTACTTC. Translating gives CSATPQGAGYAQYF. This rearrangement joins TRBV20-1 to TRBJ2-7; 9 nucleotides align to TRBD1. Germline loops: CDR1 DFQATT, CDR2 SNEGSKA (reference sequence). CDR3 length: 14 amino acids.

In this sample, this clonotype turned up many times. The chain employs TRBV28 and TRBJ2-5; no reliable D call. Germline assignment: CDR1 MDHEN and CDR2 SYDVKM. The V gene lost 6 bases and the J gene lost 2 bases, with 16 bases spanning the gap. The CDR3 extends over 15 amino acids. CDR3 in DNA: TGTGCCAGCAGCCCGACCCCTGGCTCTCAAGAGACCCAGTACTTC. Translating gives CASSPTPGSQETQYF.

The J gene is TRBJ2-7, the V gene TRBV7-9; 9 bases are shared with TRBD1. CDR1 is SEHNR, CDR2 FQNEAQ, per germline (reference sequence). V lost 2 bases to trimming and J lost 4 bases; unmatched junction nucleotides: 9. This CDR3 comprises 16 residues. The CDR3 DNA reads TGTGCCAGCAGCTTACCGACGACAGGGGGGGCTTACGAGCAGTACTTC. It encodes CASSLPTTGGAYEQYF.

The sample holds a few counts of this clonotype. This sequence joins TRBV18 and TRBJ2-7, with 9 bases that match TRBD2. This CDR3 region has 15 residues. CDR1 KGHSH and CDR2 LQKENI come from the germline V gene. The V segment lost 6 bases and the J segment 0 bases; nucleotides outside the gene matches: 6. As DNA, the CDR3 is TGTGCCAGCTCGAGCGGGAGGACCGACTCCTACGAGCAGTACTTC. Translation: CASSSGRTDSYEQYF.

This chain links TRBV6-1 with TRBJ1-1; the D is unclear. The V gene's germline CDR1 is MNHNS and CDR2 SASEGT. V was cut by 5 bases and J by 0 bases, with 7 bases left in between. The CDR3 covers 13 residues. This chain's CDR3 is CASSTGLNTEAFF. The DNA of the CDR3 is TGTGCCAGCAGTACGGGATTGAACACTGAAGCTTTCTTT.

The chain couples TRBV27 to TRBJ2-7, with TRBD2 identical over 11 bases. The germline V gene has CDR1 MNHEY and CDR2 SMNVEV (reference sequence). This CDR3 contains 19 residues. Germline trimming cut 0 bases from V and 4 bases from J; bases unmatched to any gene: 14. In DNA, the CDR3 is TGTGCCAGCAGTTTATCCGGACAGGGGTTGACTAGCGGGGAGTACGAGCAGTACTTC. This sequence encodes CASSLSGQGLTSGEYEQYF.

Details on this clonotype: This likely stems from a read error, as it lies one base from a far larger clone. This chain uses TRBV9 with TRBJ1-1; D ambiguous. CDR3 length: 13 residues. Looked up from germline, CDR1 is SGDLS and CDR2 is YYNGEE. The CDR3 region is CASSSPLNTGAFF. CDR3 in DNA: TGTGCCAGCAGCTCCCCGTTGAACACTGGAGCTTTCTTT.

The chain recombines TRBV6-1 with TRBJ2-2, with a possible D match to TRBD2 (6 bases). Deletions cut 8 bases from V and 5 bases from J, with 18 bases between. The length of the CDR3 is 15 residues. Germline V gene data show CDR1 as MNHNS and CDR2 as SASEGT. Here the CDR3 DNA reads TGTGCCAGCGATCCGACTAGTACTAGAACCGGGGAGCTGTTTTTT. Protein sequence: CASDPTSTRTGELFF.

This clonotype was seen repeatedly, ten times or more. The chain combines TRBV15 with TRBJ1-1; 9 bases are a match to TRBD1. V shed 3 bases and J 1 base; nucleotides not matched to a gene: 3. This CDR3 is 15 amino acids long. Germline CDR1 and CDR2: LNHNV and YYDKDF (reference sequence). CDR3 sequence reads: CATSRDRGENTEAFF. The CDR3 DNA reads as TGTGCCACCAGCAGGGACAGGGGAGAGAACACTGAAGCTTTCTTT.

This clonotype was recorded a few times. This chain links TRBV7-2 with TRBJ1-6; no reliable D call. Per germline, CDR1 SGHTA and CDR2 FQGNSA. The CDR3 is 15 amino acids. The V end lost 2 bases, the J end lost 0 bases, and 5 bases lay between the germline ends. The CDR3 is CASSLKGSYNSPLHF. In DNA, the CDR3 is TGTGCCAGCAGCTTAAAGGGCTCCTATAATTCACCCCTCCACTTT.

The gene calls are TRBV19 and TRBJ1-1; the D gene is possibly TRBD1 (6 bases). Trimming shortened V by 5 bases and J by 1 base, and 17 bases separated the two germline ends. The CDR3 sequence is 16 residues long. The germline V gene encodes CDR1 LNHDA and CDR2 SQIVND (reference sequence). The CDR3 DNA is TGTGCCAGTAGTTTAGGGGGGACTACTTGGAACACTGAAGCTTTCTTT. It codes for CASSLGGTTWNTEAFF.

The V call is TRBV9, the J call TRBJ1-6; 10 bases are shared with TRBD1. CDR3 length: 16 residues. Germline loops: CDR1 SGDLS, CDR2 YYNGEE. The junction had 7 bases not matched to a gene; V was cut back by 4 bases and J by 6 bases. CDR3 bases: TGTGCCAGCAGCTTAAGCGGGACAGGGGTTAATTCACCCCTCCACTTT. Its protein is CASSLSGTGVNSPLHF. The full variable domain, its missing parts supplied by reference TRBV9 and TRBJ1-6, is DSGVTQTPKHLITATGQRVTLRCSPRSGDLSVYWYQQSLDQGLQFLIQYYNGEERAKGNILERFSAQQFPDLHSELNLSSLELGDSALYFCASSLSGTGVNSPLHFGNGTRLTVT.

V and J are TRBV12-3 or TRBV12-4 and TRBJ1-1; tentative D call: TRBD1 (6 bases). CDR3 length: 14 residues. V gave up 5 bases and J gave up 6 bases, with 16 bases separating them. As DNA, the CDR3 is TGTGCCAGCAGTCCTCATAACAGGGAATCTGAAGCTTTCTTT. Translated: CASSPHNRESEAFF.

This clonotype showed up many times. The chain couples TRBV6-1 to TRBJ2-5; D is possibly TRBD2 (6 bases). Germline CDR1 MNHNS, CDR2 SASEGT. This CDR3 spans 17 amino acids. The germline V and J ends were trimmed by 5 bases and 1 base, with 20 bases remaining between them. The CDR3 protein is CASSHGTLPQFQETQYF. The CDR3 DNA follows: TGTGCCAGCAGTCACGGGACTCTCCCCCAATTCCAAGAGACCCAGTACTTC.